This T cell receptor beta chain was documented in a study of T-cell reconstitution after alpha-beta-depleted transplantation in children. Overall study results and limits: After one year, T-cell counts and TCRbeta diversity mostly came from new T cells.

This clonotype was observed many times. Its antigen is still unknown. Unique molecular identifiers were built into the TCRbeta library. A single record per CDR3 protein comes from TCRdb applying MiXCR to the PCR reads. This sample has hundreds of thousands of distinct CDR3 sequences, with about an eighth found just once. From germline, CDR1 is SGHRS and CDR2 YFSETQ. The CDR3 runs 16 residues. V lost 4 bases, J lost 4 bases, and 7 bases stayed unmatched. This material consisted of PBMCs, mostly from graft donor cells, taken 360 days after TCRalphabeta/CD19-depleted stem cell transplant. The V gene is TRBV5-1, the J gene TRBJ2-5; TRBD2 matches at 13 bases. This receptor was taken from a male patient younger than 18 who had a stem cell transplant for acute myeloid leukemia, so the T cells may come from the graft donor. CDR3 sequence (DNA): TGCGCCAGCAGCCCCGGACTAGCGGGAGCGGGAGAGACCCAGTACTTC. This sequence encodes CASSPGLAGAGETQYF. Together with reference TRBV5-1 and TRBJ2-5, the CDR3 gives the full variable domain: KAGVTQTPRYLIKTRGQQVTLSCSPISGHRSVSWYQQTPGQGLQFLFEYFSETQRNKGNFPGRFSGRQFSNSRSEMNVSTLELGDSALYLCASSPGLAGAGETQYFGPGTRLLVL.